What follows describes a single T cell receptor beta chain. CDR1 is SEHNR and CDR2 is FQNEAQ in the germline V gene (reference sequence). The CDR3 sequence is 14 residues long. J was trimmed by 10 bases and V by 5 bases; bases with no gene match: 10. Original analysis: Nucleated cell number was recorded as an estimate derived from reference gene primer amplification. Libraries were prepared by immunoSEQ multiplex PCR; TCRdb keeps only in-frame clonotypes and omits some of them. From that table come the V and J calls and clone size; the DNA was used to work out D and trimming. The sample consists of 95,000 to 130,000 clones, 70% to 90% of them appearing once. The data originate from a study of blood T cell repertoires in COVID-19. The overall study: COVID-19 samples, acute and convalescent, were from the United States, Italy and Spain. T cells, B-cell-depleted T cells, or PBMCs supplied cDNA or gDNA.

Sample: peripheral blood. The TCR sequence derives from a man younger than 40 with acute or convalescent COVID-19. The rearrangement uses TRBV7-9 and TRBJ1-4, with 7 bases aligning to TRBD1. The CDR3 region has the DNA TGTGCCAGCAGCCCGACAGGGCCCTTGGGAAAACTGTTTTTT. Its translation: CASSPTGPLGKLFF.